The rows below give T cell receptor beta chains drawn from one sample of a study of T cell responses to AZD1222 COVID-19 vaccine. Here immunoSEQ multiplex PCR was the method, and the copy in TCRdb shows in-frame clones only, minus some. This sample yields more than 110,000 clones, of which 80% to 95% are seen a single time; roughly 3.3% belongs to the top ten. Sequenced here: peripheral blood, sampled 28 days after the second AZD1222 dose. These receptor sequences come from an adult who received the AZD1222 COVID-19 vaccine. Both conserved end residues are part of each CDR3. The D gene is left open where the match is weak. Not every row has a clone size; where given, it reads once, few, many or a size class.

>NA|once|TRBV28|TRBJ2-7
CASRLSGSYEQYF
TGTGCCAGCAGGCTTAGCGGATCCTACGAGCAGTACTTC
>NA|once|TRBV12-3/TRBV12-4|TRBJ2-2
CASKKPYRELFF
TGTGCCAGCAAGAAGCCCTACCGGGAGCTGTTTTTT
>TRBD1|NA|TRBV19|TRBJ2-1
CASSIGQGVGEQFF
TGTGCCAGTAGTATTGGGCAGGGGGTTGGTGAGCAGTTCTTC
>TRBD2|once|TRBV3-1/TRBV3-2|TRBJ2-1
CASSHSMSGRNNEQFF
TGTGCCAGCAGCCATAGTATGAGCGGGAGAAACAATGAGCAGTTCTTC
>NA|NA|TRBV25-1|TRBJ2-7
CASSESRTASYEQYF
TGTGCCAGCAGTGAATCTAGGACAGCCTCCTACGAGCAGTACTTC
>NA|once|TRBV18|TRBJ2-1
CASSPPHSPSYNEQFF
TGTGCCAGCTCACCACCGCACAGTCCGAGCTACAATGAGCAGTTCTTC
>NA|NA|TRBV9|TRBJ1-1
CASSANRDNTEAFF
TGTGCCAGCAGCGCGAACAGGGACAACACTGAAGCTTTCTTT
>NA|NA|TRBV27|TRBJ2-2
CASSLNPVVTGELFF
TGTGCCAGCAGTTTAAATCCTGTTGTAACCGGGGAGCTGTTTTTT
>NA|NA|TRBV3-1/TRBV3-2|TRBJ2-7
CASSHTGTAFYEQYF
TGTGCCAGCAGCCACACAGGGACCGCTTTCTACGAGCAGTACTTC
>NA|NA|TRBV19|TRBJ2-7
CASSIQTSYEQYF
TGTGCCAGTAGTATCCAGACGAGTTACGAGCAGTACTTC
>TRBD1|few|TRBV10-1|TRBJ1-5
CASREGQGGFTGQPQHF
TGCGCCAGCAGGGAGGGACAGGGGGGATTCACGGGTCAGCCCCAGCATTTT
>TRBD1|NA|TRBV4-3|TRBJ1-3
CASSRSSGTVNTIYF
TGCGCCAGCAGCCGATCCTCCGGGACAGTGAACACCATATATTTT
>TRBD1|few|TRBV15|TRBJ1-2
CATTRDRGTNYGYTF
TGTGCCACCACCCGAGACAGGGGGACTAACTATGGCTACACCTTC
>NA|NA|TRBV30|TRBJ2-3
CAWRGGTDTQYF
TGTGCCTGGAGGGGAGGAACAGATACGCAGTATTTT
>TRBD1|NA|TRBV7-3|TRBJ2-7
CASSLATGLQYEQYF
TGTGCCAGCAGCTTAGCGACAGGGCTCCAATACGAGCAGTACTTC
>TRBD2|NA|TRBV27|TRBJ2-1
CASTRSGRTYNEQFF
TGTGCCAGCACTCGTAGCGGGAGAACCTACAATGAGCAGTTCTTC
>TRBD1|NA|TRBV27|TRBJ2-7
CASSLGPGQGLNEQYF
TGTGCCAGCAGTTTGGGACCGGGACAGGGGCTGAACGAGCAGTACTTC
>NA|NA|TRBV28|TRBJ1-1
CASSPGGHLNTEAFF
TGTGCCAGCAGTCCTGGGGGACACCTCAACACTGAAGCTTTCTTT
>TRBD2|once|TRBV4-1|TRBJ2-2
CASSQVTSESHTGELFF
TGCGCCAGCAGCCAAGTGACTAGCGAATCACACACCGGGGAGCTGTTTTTT
>TRBD2|NA|TRBV27|TRBJ2-7
CASSLIWTSGSYEQYF
TGTGCCAGCAGTTTAATTTGGACTAGCGGGAGCTACGAGCAGTACTTC
>NA|once|TRBV10-3|TRBJ2-5
CAISETPGVIETQYF
TGTGCCATCAGTGAGACCCCAGGGGTAATCGAGACCCAGTACTTC
>NA|once|TRBV20-1|TRBJ1-2
CSAKEPPGYTF
TGCAGTGCCAAGGAACCACCAGGCTACACCTTC
>NA|NA|TRBV6-5|TRBJ1-5
CASRRTTDQPQHF
TGTGCCAGCAGGCGAACGACAGATCAGCCCCAGCATTTT
>NA|NA|TRBV9|TRBJ2-5
CASSVVAGGLRETQYF
TGTGCCAGCAGCGTAGTAGCCGGAGGGCTACGTGAGACCCAGTACTTC
>NA|NA|TRBV27|TRBJ2-1
CASSFYENEQFF
TGTGCCAGCAGTTTCTATGAGAATGAGCAGTTCTTC
>NA|once|TRBV6-6|TRBJ2-7
CASSYSWRGDYEQYF
TGTGCCAGCAGTTACTCGTGGAGGGGCGACTACGAGCAGTACTTC
>TRBD1|once|TRBV4-3|TRBJ1-1
CASSQDAFGQGGTEAFF
TGCGCCAGCAGCCAAGATGCATTTGGACAGGGCGGCACTGAAGCTTTCTTT
>NA|NA|TRBV30|TRBJ2-7
CAWSVWGSSYEQYF
TGTGCCTGGAGTGTATGGGGGAGCTCCTACGAGCAGTACTTC
>TRBD1|NA|TRBV27|TRBJ1-1
CASRPGQGRGMNTEAFF
TGTGCCAGCAGGCCGGGACAGGGCCGGGGGATGAACACTGAAGCTTTCTTT
>NA|NA|TRBV30|TRBJ2-7
CAWSRADPAEQYF
TGTGCCTGGAGTAGGGCGGACCCAGCCGAGCAGTACTTC
>NA|NA|TRBV4-3|TRBJ1-1
CASSQGTRTEAFF
TGCGCCAGCAGCCAAGGCACAAGGACTGAAGCTTTCTTT
>NA|NA|TRBV19|TRBJ2-3
CASSIGSGTSTDTQYF
TGTGCCAGTAGTATAGGTTCCGGGACTAGCACAGATACGCAGTATTTT
>NA|once|TRBV19|TRBJ2-3
CASSTGPSTDTQYF
TGTGCCAGTAGTACGGGGCCTAGCACAGATACGCAGTATTTT
>NA|NA|TRBV19|TRBJ1-2
CASSKRGVNYGYTF
TGTGCCAGTAGTAAGAGAGGCGTTAACTATGGCTACACCTTC
>NA|NA|TRBV5-6|TRBJ2-7
CASSLAREGAYEQYF
TGTGCCAGCAGCTTGGCCAGGGAAGGGGCCTACGAGCAGTACTTC
>TRBD2|NA|TRBV6-2/TRBV6-3|TRBJ2-1
CASSSSGRLNEQFF
TGTGCCAGCAGTTCCAGCGGGAGACTGAATGAGCAGTTCTTC
>NA|NA|TRBV5-8|TRBJ1-2
CASSLSTNYGYTF
TGTGCCAGCAGCTTGTCTACTAACTATGGCTACACCTTC
>NA|NA|TRBV5-6|TRBJ1-2
CASSLAVIGYTF
TGTGCCAGCAGCTTGGCCGTCATTGGCTACACCTTC
>TRBD2|NA|TRBV18|TRBJ2-2
CASSLRILAGPNTGELFF
TGTGCCAGCTCACTACGGATACTAGCGGGCCCGAACACCGGGGAGCTGTTTTTT
>NA|NA|TRBV29-1|TRBJ1-1
CSVDGALNTEAFF
TGCAGCGTTGACGGGGCTCTTAACACTGAAGCTTTCTTT
>TRBD2|NA|TRBV25-1|TRBJ2-1
CAISGSYYNEQFF
TGTGCCATTAGCGGGAGCTACTACAATGAGCAGTTCTTC
>TRBD1|NA|TRBV6-5|TRBJ1-2
CASRNRGGLYGYTF
TGTGCCAGCAGAAACAGGGGGGGGCTCTATGGCTACACCTTC
>TRBD2|NA|TRBV5-4|TRBJ2-3
CASRKGTSGTSTDTQYF
TGTGCCAGCAGGAAAGGGACTAGCGGTACTAGCACAGATACGCAGTATTTT